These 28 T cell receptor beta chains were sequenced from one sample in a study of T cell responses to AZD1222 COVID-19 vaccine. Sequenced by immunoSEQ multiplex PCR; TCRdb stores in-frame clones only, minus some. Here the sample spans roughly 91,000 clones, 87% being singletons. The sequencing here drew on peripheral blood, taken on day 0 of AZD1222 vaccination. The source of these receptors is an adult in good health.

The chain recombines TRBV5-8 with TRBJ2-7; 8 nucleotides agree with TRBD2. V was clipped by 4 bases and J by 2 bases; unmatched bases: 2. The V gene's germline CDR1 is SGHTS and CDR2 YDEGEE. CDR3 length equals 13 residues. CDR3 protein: CASSILAAYEQYV. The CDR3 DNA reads TGTGCCAGCAGCATACTAGCGGCCTACGAGCAGTACGTC.

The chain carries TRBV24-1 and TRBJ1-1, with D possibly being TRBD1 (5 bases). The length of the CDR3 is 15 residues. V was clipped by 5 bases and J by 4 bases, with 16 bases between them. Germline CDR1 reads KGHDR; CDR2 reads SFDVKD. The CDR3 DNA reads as TGTGCCACCAGTGCAGACAGCCGGAAGGGCACTGAAGCTTTCTTT. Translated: CATSADSRKGTEAFF.

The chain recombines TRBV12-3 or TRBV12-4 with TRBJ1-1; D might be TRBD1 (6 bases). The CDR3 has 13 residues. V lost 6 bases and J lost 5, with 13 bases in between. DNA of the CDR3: TGTGCCAGCAGGAGAAGGGGGGGGACTGAAGCTTTCTTT. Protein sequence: CASRRRGGTEAFF.

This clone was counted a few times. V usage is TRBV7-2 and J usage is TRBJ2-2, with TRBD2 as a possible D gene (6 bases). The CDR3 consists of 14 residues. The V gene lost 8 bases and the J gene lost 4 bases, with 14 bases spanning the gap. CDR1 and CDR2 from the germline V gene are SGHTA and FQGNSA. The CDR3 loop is CASWRGFGTGELFF. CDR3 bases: TGTGCCAGCTGGCGGGGATTCGGCACCGGGGAGCTGTTTTTT.

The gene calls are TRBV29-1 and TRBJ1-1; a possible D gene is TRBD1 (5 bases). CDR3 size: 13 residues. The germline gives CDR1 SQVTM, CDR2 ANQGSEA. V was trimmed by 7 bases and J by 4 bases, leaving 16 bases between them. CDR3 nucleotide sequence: TGCAGCGCCTCAGGGCATTCCGCCACTGAAGCTTTCTTT. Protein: CSASGHSATEAFF.

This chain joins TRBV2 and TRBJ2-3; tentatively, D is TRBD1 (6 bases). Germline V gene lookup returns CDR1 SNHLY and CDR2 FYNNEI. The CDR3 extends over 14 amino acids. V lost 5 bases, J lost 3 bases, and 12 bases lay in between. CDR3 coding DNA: TGTGCCAGCAGTCGAGCCCAGGGGACAGATACGCAGTATTTT. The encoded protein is CASSRAQGTDTQYF.

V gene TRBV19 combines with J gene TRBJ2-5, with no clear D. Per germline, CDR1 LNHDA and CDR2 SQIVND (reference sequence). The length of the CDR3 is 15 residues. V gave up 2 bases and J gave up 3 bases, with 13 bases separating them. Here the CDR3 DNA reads TGTGCCAGTAGTATAACCCCAACTGACAAAGAGACCCAGTACTTC. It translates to CASSITPTDKETQYF.

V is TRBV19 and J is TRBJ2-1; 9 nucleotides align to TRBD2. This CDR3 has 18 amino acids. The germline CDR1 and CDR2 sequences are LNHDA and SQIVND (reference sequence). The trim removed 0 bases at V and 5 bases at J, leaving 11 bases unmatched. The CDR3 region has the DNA TGTGCCAGTAGTATAGATTCCCGCCTGGGACTAGCCGACAATGAGCAGTTCTTC. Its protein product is CASSIDSRLGLADNEQFF. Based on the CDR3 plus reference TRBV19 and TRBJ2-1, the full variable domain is DGGITQSPKYLFRKEGQNVTLSCEQNLNHDAMYWYRQDPGQGLRLIYYSQIVNDFQKGDIAEGYSVSREKKESFPLTVTSAQKNPTAFYLCASSIDSRLGLADNEQFFGPGTRLTVL.

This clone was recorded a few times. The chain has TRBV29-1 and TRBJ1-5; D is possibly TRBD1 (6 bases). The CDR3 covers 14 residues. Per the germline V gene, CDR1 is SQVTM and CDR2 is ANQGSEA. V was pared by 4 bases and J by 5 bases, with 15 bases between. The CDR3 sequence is CSVGGSGGHQPQHF. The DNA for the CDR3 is TGCAGCGTTGGCGGGTCGGGGGGGCATCAGCCCCAGCATTTT.

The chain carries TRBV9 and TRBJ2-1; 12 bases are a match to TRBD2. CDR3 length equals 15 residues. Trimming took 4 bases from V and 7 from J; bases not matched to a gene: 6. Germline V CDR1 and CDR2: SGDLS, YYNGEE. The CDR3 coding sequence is TGTGCCAGCAGCACGACTAGCGGGGGCAGGAATGAGCAGTTCTTC. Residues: CASSTTSGGRNEQFF.

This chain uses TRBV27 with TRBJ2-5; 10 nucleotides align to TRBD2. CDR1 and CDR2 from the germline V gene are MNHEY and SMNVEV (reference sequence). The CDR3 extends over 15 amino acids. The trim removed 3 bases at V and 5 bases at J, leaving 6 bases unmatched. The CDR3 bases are TGTGCCAGCAGTTTCACTAGCGGGGCCGGGGAGACCCAGTACTTC. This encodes CASSFTSGAGETQYF.

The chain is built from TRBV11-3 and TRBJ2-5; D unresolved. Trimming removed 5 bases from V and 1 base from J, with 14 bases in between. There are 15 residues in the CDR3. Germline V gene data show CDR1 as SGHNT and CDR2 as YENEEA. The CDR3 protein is CASSPYPDGQETQYF. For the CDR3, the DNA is TGTGCCAGCAGCCCCTACCCGGACGGCCAAGAGACCCAGTACTTC.

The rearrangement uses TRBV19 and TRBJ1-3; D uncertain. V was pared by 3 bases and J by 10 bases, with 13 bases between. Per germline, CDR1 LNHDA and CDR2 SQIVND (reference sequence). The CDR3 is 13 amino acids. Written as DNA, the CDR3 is TGTGCCAGTAGTATGTGGCAGTCCGGAACCATATATTTT. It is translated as CASSMWQSGTIYF. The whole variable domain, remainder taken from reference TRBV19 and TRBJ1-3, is DGGITQSPKYLFRKEGQNVTLSCEQNLNHDAMYWYRQDPGQGLRLIYYSQIVNDFQKGDIAEGYSVSREKKESFPLTVTSAQKNPTAFYLCASSMWQSGTIYFGEGSWLTVV.

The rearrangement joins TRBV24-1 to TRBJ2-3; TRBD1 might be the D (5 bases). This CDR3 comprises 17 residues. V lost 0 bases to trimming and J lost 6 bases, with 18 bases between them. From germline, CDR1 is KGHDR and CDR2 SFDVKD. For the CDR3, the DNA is TGTGCCACCAGTGATTTGCGGACAACAGACCTTCAGGATACGCAGTATTTT. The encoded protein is CATSDLRTTDLQDTQYF.

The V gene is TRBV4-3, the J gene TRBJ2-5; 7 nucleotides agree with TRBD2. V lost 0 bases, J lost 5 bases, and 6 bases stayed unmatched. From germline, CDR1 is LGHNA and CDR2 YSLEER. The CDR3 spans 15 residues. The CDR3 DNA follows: TGCGCCAGCAGCCAAGATCGCGGGGGTCGGGAGACCCAGTACTTC. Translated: CASSQDRGGRETQYF.

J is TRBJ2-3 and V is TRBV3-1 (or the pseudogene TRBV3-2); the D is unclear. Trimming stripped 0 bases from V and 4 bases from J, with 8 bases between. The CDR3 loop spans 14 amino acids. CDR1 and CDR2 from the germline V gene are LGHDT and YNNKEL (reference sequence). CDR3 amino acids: CASSQDLGADTQYF. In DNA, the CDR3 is TGTGCCAGCAGCCAAGATCTTGGGGCAGATACGCAGTATTTT.

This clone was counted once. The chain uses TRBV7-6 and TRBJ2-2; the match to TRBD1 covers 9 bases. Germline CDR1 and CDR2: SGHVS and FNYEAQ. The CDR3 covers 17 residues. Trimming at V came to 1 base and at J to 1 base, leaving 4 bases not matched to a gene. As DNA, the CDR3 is TGTGCCAGCAGCTTAGGTTCGGGACAGGGGAACACCGGGGAGCTGTTTTTT. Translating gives CASSLGSGQGNTGELFF.

The CDR3 sequence: CASIPTAHTEAFF. The CDR3 DNA reads as TGTGCCAGCATCCCGACAGCCCACACTGAAGCTTTCTTT. The J gene is TRBJ1-1, the V gene TRBV21-1; whether TRBD1, the table's D call, matches the DNA was not checked. TRBV21-1 is listed as a pseudogene. The length of the CDR3 is 13 residues.

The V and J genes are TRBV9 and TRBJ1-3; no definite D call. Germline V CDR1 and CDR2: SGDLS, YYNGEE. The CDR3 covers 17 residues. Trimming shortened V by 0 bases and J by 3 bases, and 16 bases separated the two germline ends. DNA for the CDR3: TGTGCCAGCAGCGTAGCTACCTCAGCAGGTAGTGGAAACACCATATATTTT. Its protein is CASSVATSAGSGNTIYF.

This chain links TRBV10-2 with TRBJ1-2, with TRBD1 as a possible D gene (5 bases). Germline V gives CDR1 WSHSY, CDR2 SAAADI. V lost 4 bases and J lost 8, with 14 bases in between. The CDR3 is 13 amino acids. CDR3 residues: CASSVDIEGGYTF. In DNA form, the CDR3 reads TGCGCCAGCAGTGTGGACATCGAGGGCGGCTACACCTTC.

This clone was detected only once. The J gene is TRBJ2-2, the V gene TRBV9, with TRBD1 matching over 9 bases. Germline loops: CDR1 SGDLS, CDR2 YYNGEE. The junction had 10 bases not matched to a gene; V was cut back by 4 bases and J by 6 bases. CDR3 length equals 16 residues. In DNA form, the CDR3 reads TGTGCCAGCAGCCCCTCCGGGACAGGGTTGTCCGGGGAGCTGTTTTTT. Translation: CASSPSGTGLSGELFF. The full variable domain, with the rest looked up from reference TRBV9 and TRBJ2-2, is DSGVTQTPKHLITATGQRVTLRCSPRSGDLSVYWYQQSLDQGLQFLIQYYNGEERAKGNILERFSAQQFPDLHSELNLSSLELGDSALYFCASSPSGTGLSGELFFGEGSRLTVL.

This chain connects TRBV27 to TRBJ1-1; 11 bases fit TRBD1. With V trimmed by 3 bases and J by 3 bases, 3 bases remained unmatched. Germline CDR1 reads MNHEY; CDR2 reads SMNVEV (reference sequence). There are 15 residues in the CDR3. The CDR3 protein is CASSFLGQGDTEAFF. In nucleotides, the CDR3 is TGTGCCAGCAGTTTCCTGGGACAGGGGGACACTGAAGCTTTCTTT.

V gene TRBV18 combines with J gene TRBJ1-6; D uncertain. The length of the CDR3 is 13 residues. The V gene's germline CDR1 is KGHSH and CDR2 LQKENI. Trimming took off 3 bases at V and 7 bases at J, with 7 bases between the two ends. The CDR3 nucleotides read TGTGCCAGCTCACCGAATTCGAATTCACCCCTCCACTTT. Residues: CASSPNSNSPLHF.

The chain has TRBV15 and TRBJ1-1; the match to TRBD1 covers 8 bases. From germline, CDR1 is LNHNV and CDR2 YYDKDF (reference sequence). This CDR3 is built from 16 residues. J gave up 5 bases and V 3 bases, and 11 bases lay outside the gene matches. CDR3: CATSSAKQGARTEAFF. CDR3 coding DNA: TGTGCCACCAGCAGCGCAAAGCAGGGGGCGAGGACTGAAGCTTTCTTT.

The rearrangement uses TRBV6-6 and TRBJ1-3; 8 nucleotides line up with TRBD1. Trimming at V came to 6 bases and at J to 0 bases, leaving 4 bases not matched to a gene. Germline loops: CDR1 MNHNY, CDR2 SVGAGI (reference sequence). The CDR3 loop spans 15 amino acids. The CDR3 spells CASRPTGGSGNTIYF. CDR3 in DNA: TGTGCCAGCAGGCCTACAGGGGGCTCTGGAAACACCATATATTTT.

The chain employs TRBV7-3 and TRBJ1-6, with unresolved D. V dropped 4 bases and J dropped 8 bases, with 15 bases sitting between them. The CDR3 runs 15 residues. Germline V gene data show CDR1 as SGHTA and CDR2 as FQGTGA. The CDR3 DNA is TGTGCCAGCAGCTCCAGGTCCTCCCGCCATTCACCCCTCCACTTT. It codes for CASSSRSSRHSPLHF.

CDR3 amino acids: CASSPRRASGKGNEQFF. DNA of the CDR3: TGTGCCAGCAGCCCGCGTAGGGCTAGCGGTAAGGGGAATGAGCAGTTCTTC. The chain combines TRBV4-2 with TRBJ2-1, with 7 bases that match TRBD2. Per germline, CDR1 LGHNA and CDR2 YNFKEQ. This CDR3 region has 17 residues. V dropped 4 bases and J dropped 7; count of bases not matched to a gene: 16.

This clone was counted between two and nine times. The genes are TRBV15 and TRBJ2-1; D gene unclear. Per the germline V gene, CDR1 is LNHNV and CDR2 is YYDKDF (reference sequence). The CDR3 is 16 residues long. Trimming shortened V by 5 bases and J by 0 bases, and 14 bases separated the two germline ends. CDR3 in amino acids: CATSGQERSSYNEQFF. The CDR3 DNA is TGTGCCACCAGCGGGCAGGAGCGAAGCTCCTACAATGAGCAGTTCTTC.